This T cell receptor beta chain was recovered during a study of molecular identifiers for immune sequencing clone quantification. The CDR3 has 13 amino acids. V shed 8 bases and J shed 0 bases, with 8 bases lying between them. In germline, CDR1 is SNHLY, CDR2 FYNNEI. There are a few counts of this clonotype. TCRdb called the PCR reads again in MiXCR, with one record for every CDR3 protein. Among about 510,000 distinct CDR3 sequences listed, under 30% were seen once. This TCR was recovered from a human donor in good health. Some libraries in this study had Jurkat cell RNA spiked in. Sequenced material: naive CD8+ T cells from blood, with Jurkat cell RNA spiked in. The sample's subset: FACS-sorted CD8+CD4-CCR7+CD45RA+ naive T cells. The rearrangement links TRBV2 to TRBJ2-1, with D perhaps TRBD1 or TRBD2 (5 bases each). The CDR3 protein is CASEGSSYNEQFF. The CDR3 region has the DNA TGTGCCAGCGAGGGGAGCTCCTACAATGAGCAGTTCTTC.